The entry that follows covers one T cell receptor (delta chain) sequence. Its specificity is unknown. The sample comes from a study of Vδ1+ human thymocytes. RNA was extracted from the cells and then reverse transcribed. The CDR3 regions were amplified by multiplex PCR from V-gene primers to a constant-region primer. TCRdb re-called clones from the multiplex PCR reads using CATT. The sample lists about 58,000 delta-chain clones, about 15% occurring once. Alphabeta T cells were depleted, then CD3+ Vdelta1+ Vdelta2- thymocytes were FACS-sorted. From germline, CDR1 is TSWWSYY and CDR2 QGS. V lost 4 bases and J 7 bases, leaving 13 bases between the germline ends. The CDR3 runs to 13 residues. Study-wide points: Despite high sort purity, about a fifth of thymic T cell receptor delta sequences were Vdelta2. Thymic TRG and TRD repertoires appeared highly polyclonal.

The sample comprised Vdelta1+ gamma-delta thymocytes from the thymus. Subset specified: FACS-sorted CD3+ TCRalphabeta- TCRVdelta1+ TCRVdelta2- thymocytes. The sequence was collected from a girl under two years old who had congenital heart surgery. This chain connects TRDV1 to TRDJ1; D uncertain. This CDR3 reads CALGVTCEGKLIF. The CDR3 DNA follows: TGTGCTCTTGGGGTTACGTGTGAAGGTAAACTCATCTTT.